This passage covers 28 T cell receptor beta chains from one sample sequenced in a study of breast tumors, draining lymph nodes, adjacent tissues. Samples came from axillary lymph nodes draining the breast cancer. Each CDR3 protein is one row after TCRdb ran MiXCR on the multiplex PCR reads. The sample includes 150,000 to 250,000 distinct CDR3 sequences, approximately 30% of them seen just once. Sequencing used axillary lymph node tissue. Receptors originate from a female donor with breast cancer. Some clones in this sample may be carry-over from other donors' samples.

The gene calls are TRBV2 and TRBJ2-7, with D maybe TRBD1 (6 bases). Germline loops: CDR1 SNHLY, CDR2 FYNNEI. Trimming took off 2 bases at V and 7 bases at J, with 18 bases between the two ends. This CDR3 comprises 15 residues. Here the CDR3 DNA reads TGTGCCAGCAGTGAACGAGGGGGTTCCGGCGGGGAGCAGTACTTC. This encodes CASSERGGSGGEQYF. The whole variable domain, filled in from reference TRBV2 and TRBJ2-7, reads EPEVTQTPSHQVTQMGQEVILRCVPISNHLYFYWYRQILGQKVEFLVSFYNNEISEKSEIFDDQFSVERPDGSNFTLKIRSTKLEDSAMYFCASSERGGSGGEQYFGPGTRLTVT.

In the case of this clonotype: One junction end disagrees with the germline gene, perhaps due to a read error. The chain employs TRBV15 and TRBJ1-2, with D possibly matching TRBD1 (5 bases). The CDR3 length is 14 residues. Germline CDR1 LNHNV, CDR2 YYDKDF (reference sequence). CDR3 in amino acids: CAISRAGRLRGYTF. In DNA form, the CDR3 reads TGCGCCATCAGCAGAGCAGGGAGATTAAGAGGCTACACCTTC.

This chain uses TRBV6-6 with TRBJ2-6; D could derive from TRBD1 or TRBD2 (5 bases each). The CDR3 length is 16 residues. Trimming shortened V by 6 bases and J by 2 bases, and 14 bases separated the two germline ends. Germline V gene sequence: CDR1 MNHNY, CDR2 SVGAGI (reference sequence). This CDR3 reads CASRRGALTGANVLTF. The CDR3 DNA sequence: TGTGCCAGCAGGCGAGGGGCGCTGACTGGGGCCAACGTCCTGACTTTC.

V and J are TRBV6-6 and TRBJ1-5; TRBD1 matches at 7 bases. The CDR3 has 15 residues. Germline V lookup: CDR1 MNHNY, CDR2 SVGAGI (reference sequence). Trimming took 0 bases from V and 4 from J; bases not matched to a gene: 3. The CDR3 DNA follows: TGTGCCAGCAGTTACTCGGGGACAGAGAATCAGCCCCAGCATTTT. It codes for CASSYSGTENQPQHF.

This clonotype was counted only a few times. The V and J genes are TRBV28 and TRBJ1-5, with 9 bases lining up with TRBD1. The junction had 7 bases not matched to a gene; V was cut back by 1 base and J by 0 bases. Germline values: CDR1 MDHEN, CDR2 SYDVKM. CDR3 length: 18 residues. CDR3 nucleotide sequence: TGTGCCAGCAGTTTATCTCTAAGGGACAGGGATAGCAATCAGCCCCAGCATTTT. This codes for CASSLSLRDRDSNQPQHF.

As concerns this clonotype: A much larger clone lies one base from this, so it may be a read error. V usage is TRBV7-2 and J usage is TRBJ2-1; the D is unclear. Germline assignment: CDR1 SGHTA and CDR2 FQGNSA. This CDR3 is built from 15 residues. The CDR3 reads CASSLVAETYNEQLF. CDR3 nucleotide sequence: TGTGCCAGCAGCTTAGTGGCGGAGACCTACAATGAGCAGCTCTTC.

The chain recombines TRBV7-8 with TRBJ2-3; 7 nucleotides agree with TRBD2. The J segment lost 5 bases and the V segment lost 1 base, leaving 9 bases of the junction unmatched. The germline gives CDR1 SGHVS, CDR2 FQNEAQ. The CDR3 contains 16 residues. The CDR3 loop reads CASSLGVRAGEDTQYF. The CDR3 region has the DNA TGTGCCAGCAGCTTAGGGGTCCGGGCGGGAGAAGATACGCAGTATTTT.

This clonotype was seen a single time. This may be a read error, as it is one base from a much larger clone. V usage is TRBV11-2 and J usage is TRBJ1-5; no clear D gene. Matching the DNA end better, TRBJ2-3 makes the J call doubtful. Per germline, CDR1 SGHAT and CDR2 FQNNGV. CDR3 length equals 13 residues. The CDR3 DNA is TGTGCCAGCAGCTTAGATAACCACCAGCCCCAGTATTTT. Translating it yields CASSLDNHQPQYF.

This chain links TRBV7-9 with TRBJ2-5; TRBD1 agrees at 7 bases. Looked up from germline, CDR1 is SEHNR and CDR2 is FQNEAQ (reference sequence). The CDR3 extends over 15 amino acids. Trimming at V came to 0 bases and at J to 5 bases, leaving 6 bases not matched to a gene. The CDR3 sequence: CASSLAGGERETQYF. CDR3 DNA sequence: TGTGCCAGCAGCTTAGCAGGGGGCGAAAGGGAGACCCAGTACTTC.

Note on this clonotype: The CDR3 does not end in the conserved phenylalanine or tryptophan, so this is likely a read error. The chain carries TRBV7-2 and TRBJ2-3; weak D call: TRBD2 (6 bases). V lost 3 bases, J lost 2 bases, and 15 bases lay in between. Germline CDR1 and CDR2: SGHTA and FQGNSA. CDR3 size: 16 residues. CDR3 sequence reads: CASSLGSLAPTDTQYL. The CDR3 bases are TGTGCCAGCAGCTTGGGTTCACTAGCCCCCACAGATACGCAGTATCTT.

This clonotype was seen a handful of times. The chain carries TRBV7-8 and TRBJ1-1; D is ambiguous. From germline, CDR1 is SGHVS and CDR2 FQNEAQ. V was pared by 5 bases and J by 6 bases, with 13 bases between. The CDR3 sequence is 13 residues long. CDR3 amino acids: CASSPLGRSEAFF. The CDR3 nucleotides are TGTGCCAGCAGCCCACTTGGAAGGTCTGAAGCTTTCTTT.

This clonotype was observed a few times. This may stem from a read error, because a much larger clone lies one nucleotide away. Here the CDR3 omits its conserved ending phenylalanine or tryptophan, so a read error is the likely source. The chain links TRBV9 to TRBJ2-7, with D perhaps TRBD2 (6 bases). CDR1 is SGDLS, CDR2 YYNGEE, per germline. Trimming cost V 4 bases and J 5 bases, with 13 bases left between them. The CDR3 runs 13 residues. The CDR3 reads CASSRDSIDEQYS. Written as DNA, the CDR3 is TGTGCCAGCAGCAGGGACTCGATCGACGAGCAGTACTCC.

Regarding this clonotype: An end of the junction does not agree with germline; a read error may underlie this. The chain uses TRBV7-2 and TRBJ2-3; tentatively, D is TRBD1 (5 bases). The CDR3 sequence is 14 residues long. Per germline, CDR1 SGHTA and CDR2 FQGNSA. CDR3 nucleotides: TGTGCCAGCAGCTGCTCTCTGCCGACAGACACGCAGTATTTT. This gives the protein CASSCSLPTDTQYF.

This clonotype has a count of ten or more. The chain joins TRBV7-9 to TRBJ2-5, with 10 bases identical to TRBD1. J was trimmed by 4 bases and V by 5 bases; bases with no gene match: 7. The CDR3 loop spans 15 amino acids. CDR1 is SEHNR and CDR2 is FQNEAQ in the germline V gene (reference sequence). This CDR3 reads CASSPRTGGVETQYF. The CDR3, as DNA: TGTGCCAGCAGCCCACGGACAGGGGGGGTAGAGACCCAGTACTTC.

This clonotype turned up a few times. The chain recombines TRBV11-2 with TRBJ2-3; D is tentatively TRBD1 or TRBD2 (6 bases each). The V end was cut by 4 bases, the J end by 2 bases, with 19 bases between. The V gene's germline CDR1 is SGHAT and CDR2 FQNNGV. The CDR3 is 17 amino acids. CDR3 in amino acids: CASSSVRGAFLTDTQYF. DNA of the CDR3: TGTGCCAGCAGCTCCGTAAGGGGGGCCTTCCTCACAGATACGCAGTATTTT.

This clonotype came up many times. The rearrangement joins TRBV6-5 to TRBJ1-5, with D uncertain. Trimming pared 5 bases from V and 7 bases from J, leaving 27 bases between. In germline, CDR1 is MNHEY, CDR2 SVGAGI. The CDR3 covers 18 residues. CDR3 sequence reads: CASSPSSSGAGKRQPQHF. The CDR3 nucleotides are TGTGCCAGCAGTCCTAGCTCATCGGGCGCCGGGAAAAGACAGCCCCAGCATTTT.

This clonotype was detected many times. The V call is TRBV4-3, the J call TRBJ1-5, with a possible D match to TRBD1 (5 bases). The CDR3 extends over 14 amino acids. Between the trimmed V and J ends, which lost 4 bases and 5 bases, there was a span of 12 bases. Per germline, CDR1 LGHNA and CDR2 YSLEER. In DNA form, the CDR3 reads TGCGCCAGCAGCCCGGGGGAGGGAGATCAGCCCCAGCATTTT. It codes for CASSPGEGDQPQHF.

This clonotype was seen at least ten times. This chain uses TRBV7-6 with TRBJ2-1; 8 nucleotides align to TRBD2. The CDR3 totals 15 residues. The ends lost 1 base at V and 7 bases at J; junction bases unmatched: 6. CDR1 is SGHVS and CDR2 is FNYEAQ in the germline V gene. The CDR3 protein is CASSLEPGGHNEQFF. The CDR3 DNA follows: TGTGCCAGCAGCTTAGAACCGGGGGGGCATAATGAGCAGTTCTTC.

This clonotype was seen ten or more times. The V call is TRBV5-1, the J call TRBJ2-3, with 11 bases fitting TRBD2. The J segment lost 2 bases and the V segment lost 2 bases, leaving 4 bases of the junction unmatched. Germline CDR1 SGHRS, CDR2 YFSETQ. The CDR3 length is 16 residues. The CDR3 DNA reads as TGCGCCAGCAGCTTTCTAGCGGGGGGCCCCACAGATACGCAGTATTTT. Translation gives CASSFLAGGPTDTQYF. The entire variable domain, with the rest obtained from reference TRBV5-1 and TRBJ2-3, is as follows: KAGVTQTPRYLIKTRGQQVTLSCSPISGHRSVSWYQQTPGQGLQFLFEYFSETQRNKGNFPGRFSGRQFSNSRSEMNVSTLELGDSALYLCASSFLAGGPTDTQYFGPGTRLTVL.

This clonotype was recorded once. The chain combines TRBV24-1 with TRBJ1-2, with TRBD1 identical over 7 bases. Germline V gene data show CDR1 as KGHDR and CDR2 as SFDVKD. This CDR3 is built from 13 residues. DNA of the CDR3: TGTGCTAGAGTGGCCGGGACAGCCTATGGCTACACCTTC. Translated, it gives CARVAGTAYGYTF.

The chain recombines TRBV24-1 with TRBJ2-3, with a weak D call TRBD1 (6 bases). There are 16 residues in the CDR3. Trimming removed 0 bases from V and 1 base from J, with 10 bases in between. Germline assignment: CDR1 KGHDR and CDR2 SFDVKD. The CDR3 DNA is TGTGCCACCAGTGATTTGCAGGACAGCCGCACAGATACGCAGTATTTT. Residues: CATSDLQDSRTDTQYF.

This clonotype was observed a few times. The chain is built from TRBV7-3 and TRBJ1-1, with a possible D match to TRBD1 (6 bases). In germline, CDR1 is SGHTA, CDR2 FQGTGA. Trimming cost V 9 bases and J 0 bases, with 11 bases left between them. This CDR3 has 13 amino acids. The CDR3 reads CASGSGVNTEAFF. The CDR3 bases are TGTGCCAGTGGATCAGGGGTGAACACTGAAGCTTTCTTT. Together with reference TRBV7-3 and TRBJ1-1, the CDR3 gives the full variable domain: GAGVSQTPSNKVTEKGKYVELRCDPISGHTALYWYRQSLGQGPEFLIYFQGTGAADDSGLPNDRFFAVRPEGSVSTLKIQRTERGDSAVYLCASGSGVNTEAFFGQGTRLTVV.

The J gene is TRBJ1-2, the V gene TRBV7-2, with D hard to call. The CDR3 is 12 amino acids. Germline CDR1 is SGHTA and CDR2 is FQGNSA. V was pared by 4 bases and J by 12 bases, with 15 bases between. The CDR3 protein is CASSSPGSGNTF. The CDR3, as DNA: TGTGCCAGCAGCTCCCCGGGCTCTGGAAACACCTTC.

This clonotype was picked up many times. J is TRBJ2-7 and V is TRBV20-1; TRBD2 aligns across 7 bases. V shed 5 bases, J shed 4 bases, and the junction held 14 bases outside the gene matches. Germline V gene lookup returns CDR1 DFQATT and CDR2 SNEGSKA (reference sequence). CDR3 length: 15 residues. CDR3 in amino acids: CSALPRGGSPYEQYF. The CDR3 nucleotides are TGCAGTGCTCTCCCTCGGGGCGGGAGCCCGTACGAGCAGTACTTC.

This clonotype was seen many times. The gene calls are TRBV3-1 and TRBJ2-5; no firm D call. Germline V gene lookup returns CDR1 LGHDT and CDR2 YNNKEL (reference sequence). Trimming removed 3 bases at V and 6 bases at J, with 5 bases between. The CDR3 covers 11 residues. In nucleotides, the CDR3 is TGTGCCAGCAGCCACACCAAGACCCAGTACTTC. Translated, it gives CASSHTKTQYF.

This chain joins TRBV6-6 and TRBJ1-2; TRBD1 aligns across 8 bases. Germline V gene sequence: CDR1 MNHNY, CDR2 SVGAGI (reference sequence). The junction had 16 bases not matched to a gene; V was cut back by 6 bases and J by 4 bases. This CDR3 comprises 17 residues. CDR3 nucleotides: TGTGCCAGCAGCTCGCGGACAGGGACCTATCGGCTCTATGGCTACACCTTC. This translates into CASSSRTGTYRLYGYTF.

J is TRBJ1-3 and V is TRBV7-9, with TRBD1 matching over 8 bases. Germline V gives CDR1 SEHNR, CDR2 FQNEAQ (reference sequence). V was clipped by 0 bases and J by 0 bases; unmatched bases: 4. This CDR3 has 17 amino acids. CDR3 protein: CASSLAGQASSGNTIYF. The CDR3 DNA follows: TGTGCCAGCAGCTTAGCGGGACAGGCGAGCTCTGGAAACACCATATATTTT.

Points on this clonotype: Being one base from a much bigger clone, this may be a read error. The chain has TRBV5-4 and TRBJ1-5; D is perhaps TRBD1 (5 bases). This CDR3 region has 15 residues. Germline V lookup: CDR1 SGHNT, CDR2 YYREEE (reference sequence). The CDR3 region has the DNA TGTGCCAGCGGCTTGGGACCTCGTGGCAATCAGCCCCAGCATTTT. Residues: CASGLGPRGNQPQHF.